This is a list of T cell receptor beta chains from one sample in a study of blood T cell repertoires in COVID-19. Clones were sequenced by immunoSEQ multiplex PCR, and TCRdb holds only the in-frame ones, with some missing. Among some 290,000 clones listed, roughly 90% were seen once. The sequencing input was peripheral blood. The receptors shown here come from a woman in her 30s with COVID-19, enrolled during active disease. Each CDR3 is given without its conserved first and last residue.

>TRBV10-2|TRBJ2-2
ASRVSGESTGELF
>TRBV10-3|TRBJ2-1
ADSASGRADEQF
>TRBV5-1|TRBJ2-3
ASSSGAGGTDTQY
>TRBV6-4|TRBJ2-6
ASSAGGTSGAPGANVLT
>TRBV19|TRBJ2-2
ASRVVGTGELF
>TRBV7-8|TRBJ1-5
ASSRGQAVSNQPQH
>TRBV19|TRBJ1-1
ASSILRERGNTEAF
>TRBV5-1|TRBJ2-1
ASSLGPTNNEQF
>TRBV6-5|TRBJ1-5
ASRTQGTQPQH
>TRBV11-3|TRBJ2-1
ASSLGGEGNNEQF
>TRBV19|TRBJ1-1
ASSNQGWTEAF
>TRBV11-2|TRBJ2-5
ASSLRGGGQETQY
>TRBV7-3|TRBJ1-1
ASSFTAGTEAF
>TRBV19|TRBJ1-2
ASSPRQGVYGYT
>TRBV5-1|TRBJ1-4
ASSPGGTFEKLF
>TRBV27|TRBJ2-1
ASSGLQGATYNEQF
>TRBV10-3|TRBJ2-7
AIKQGVSYEQY
>TRBV5-4|TRBJ2-7
ASSLAGGQGAARQY
>TRBV11-2|TRBJ2-1
ASSLDGTRATRGIYNEQF
>TRBV19|TRBJ1-1
ASSKGQEKNTEAF
>TRBV19|TRBJ2-1
ASRKQGNEQF
>TRBV15|TRBJ2-7
ATSRDFGGEDLNSYEQY
>TRBV3-1/TRBV3-2|TRBJ1-4
ASSQGIGEKLF
>TRBV5-4|TRBJ1-5
ASSSGGAGNQPQH
>TRBV27|TRBJ2-5
ASSFRAQGGETQY
>TRBV7-9|TRBJ2-2
ASSSQGAPNTGELF
>TRBV11-2|TRBJ2-5
ASSSTGGSVETQY
>TRBV6-1|TRBJ2-3
ASSEEVAGAKNTQY
>TRBV10-3|TRBJ1-2
AIQEDRFYGYT
>TRBV5-4|TRBJ2-1
ASSSGSGRGYNEQF
>TRBV30|TRBJ1-2
AWRATGGYGYT
>TRBV11-2|TRBJ1-1
ASSFGGGDTEAF
>TRBV3-1/TRBV3-2|TRBJ2-1
ASSQPGVLSYNEQF
>TRBV5-5|TRBJ2-6
ASSPDRASGANVLT
>TRBV6-1|TRBJ2-1
ASSEIELSYNEQF
>TRBV19|TRBJ1-1
ASSTTGNTEAF
>TRBV5-1|TRBJ2-2
ASSLSTNTGELF
>TRBV19|TRBJ1-3
ASSTAVGRALGNTIY
>TRBV6-7|TRBJ2-3
ASVGLAADTQY
>TRBV11-2|TRBJ2-7
ASSSLPGQADEQY
>TRBV9|TRBJ1-2
ASSGGTKRGSDGYT